This T cell receptor (beta chain) is from a study of T cell responses to AZD1222 COVID-19 vaccine (dated by TCRdb to the early 2020s). As for the study more broadly: Because spike-specific TCR depth and breadth did not differ between the two schedules, AZD1222 recipients who got a second dose at roughly 4 weeks were pooled with those who got a second dose at roughly 12 weeks. TCR sequencing covered approximately 230 trial participants: 200 to 220 given two doses of AZD1222 and 26 given two doses of MenACWY control vaccine. Trial participants were enrolled into age subgroups of 18-55, 56-69 and 70-plus years, which contained 148, 28 and 57 TCR-sequenced participants, respectively.

In regard to this clone: What this receptor recognizes is not known. No clone much larger than this one lies a single base away; base qualities are absent.

The CDR3 regions of human TCRbeta chains were analyzed by immunosequencing. Under the source paper's analysis protocol: TCRs in the repertoires were compared against a reference library of SARS-CoV-2-specific TCRs that had been generated with the MIRA antigen-specificity platform. Breadth was defined as the fraction of unique TCRs that were SARS-CoV-2-associated. Depth was defined as the fraction of total T cells that were SARS-CoV-2-associated. Using the MIRA data, every spike-specific TCR was mapped to the spike region that the TCR reacted to and assigned to either a CD4 or a CD8 class. Log10-transformed breadth and depth values were compared by one-way ANOVA with Sidak's multiple comparisons tests. In its TCRdb copy, this immuneACCESS table keeps in-frame sequences only and misses some clones. Where compared with another copy, unresolved V genes explain less than half of these, and the others have no known cause. The V and J calls and the clone size are those of that table, but D and trimming were determined from the DNA. Present in this sample are over 130,000 clones, about 91% of which were seen just once. Of the sample, around 5% falls within the top ten clones.

The full study reports these points: After two AZD1222 doses, both the breadth and the depth of spike-specific TCRs were significantly higher than at day 0 and than in MenACWY recipients. Participants were mostly white British and included more females than males, and it was suggested by the authors that clonal diversity may have been underestimated. Conclusions about previously exposed vaccinees are limited, since just six AZD1222 recipients were seropositive for SARS-CoV-2 at baseline. In the small 56-69-year group, the increase in depth fell short of significance, most likely because of low power. Nearly half of unique spike-specific TCRs reportedly recognized epitopes outside regions mutated in the B.1.351 and B.1.1.7 variants. CD4 TCRs associated with the vaccine covered the entire spike protein, and the dominant responses were in regions 160-218 and 743-854. No day 14 peak-response samples were available, so repertoires were characterized only after the peak T cell response.

The time point label corresponds to: baseline before first vaccination. The vaccinee samples were drawn from two UK trials, COV001 and COV002, one of which was a single-blind randomized controlled phase 2/3 trial testing AZD1222 (ChAdOx1 nCoV-19) in healthy adults. For TCRbeta chain sequencing, PBMC samples were collected from trial participants at day 0 and at day 28 after the second dose. Reading the germline V gene gives CDR1 MNHNS and CDR2 SASEGT. The CDR3 numbers 17 residues from cysteine through phenylalanine. Only CDR3 DNA remains: 51 bases, in frame from the first base. Trimming accounts for 3 bases at V and 1 base at J, while the number of junction bases matched to no gene is 8.

Recombination connected TRBV6-1 to TRBJ2-5, and TRBD2 matches 10 of the central bases. Sample: peripheral blood, taken on day 0 of AZD1222 vaccination. The sequence derives from an adult in good health. The CDR3 region has the sequence CASSDRLAGLTQETQYF. The base sequence is TGTGCCAGCAGTGACCGACTAGCGGGTCTTACCCAAGAGACCCAGTACTTC.